The next 24 T cell receptor beta chains were all read from a single sample in a study of blood T cell repertoires in COVID-19 (dated by TCRdb to the early 2020s). The method behind the library was the immunoSEQ multiplex PCR assay. The table comes from immuneACCESS by way of TCRdb, which keeps in-frame sequences with V and J called. Part of the clones is missing from these tables; in studies checked, under half for an unresolved V gene and the rest for unknown reasons. The sample table contains a few hundred thousand clones; only one count was recorded for around 83% of them. Clones ranked in the top ten supply approximately 6.2% of the sample. The sample was PBMCs or T cells enriched from blood (not recorded which). Receptors originate from a woman aged 40 to 50 who had recovered from COVID-19.

J is TRBJ2-7 and V is TRBV24-1; 10 positions match TRBD2. Germline values: CDR1 KGHDR, CDR2 SFDVKD. With V trimmed by 4 bases and J by 5 bases, 10 bases remained unmatched. This CDR3 comprises 16 residues. The CDR3 is CATSDSLSGRFNEQYF. Written as DNA, the CDR3 is TGTGCCACCAGTGACTCGCTTAGCGGGAGGTTCAACGAGCAGTACTTC.

The CDR3 DNA follows: TGTGCCAGCAGTCCCCAGGGACAGCTTAATGAAAAACTGTTTTTT. Amino acid sequence: CASSPQGQLNEKLFF. V and J are TRBV27 and TRBJ1-4, with 7 bases matching TRBD1. The germline V gene has CDR1 MNHEY and CDR2 SMNVEV (reference sequence). Trimming took 5 bases from V and 4 from J; bases not matched to a gene: 7. CDR3 length equals 15 residues.

The chain couples TRBV27 to TRBJ2-3; D is perhaps TRBD1 (6 bases). V dropped 2 bases and J dropped 4 bases, with 13 bases sitting between them. CDR3 length: 15 amino acids. The V gene's germline CDR1 is MNHEY and CDR2 SMNVEV (reference sequence). CDR3 residues: CASSLTAGVADTQYF. Written as DNA, the CDR3 is TGTGCCAGCAGTTTAACGGCAGGGGTCGCAGATACGCAGTATTTT.

V usage is TRBV10-3 and J usage is TRBJ2-6, with a tentative D call TRBD1 (6 bases). Trimming stripped 4 bases from V and 0 bases from J, with 16 bases between. Germline V gives CDR1 ENHRY, CDR2 SYGVKD. This CDR3 is built from 18 residues. CDR3 residues: CAISGRTAGPSGANVLTF. DNA of the CDR3: TGTGCCATCAGTGGAAGGACAGCCGGACCCTCTGGGGCCAACGTCCTGACTTTC.

In nucleotides, the CDR3 is TGCGCCAGCAGCAGCCTAGCGGGAGAGGGCGAGCAGTACTTC. It encodes CASSSLAGEGEQYF. The chain joins TRBV5-1 to TRBJ2-7, with 10 positions matching TRBD2. This CDR3 spans 14 amino acids. Germline CDR1 and CDR2: SGHRS and YFSETQ. After removal of 4 bases from V and 6 bases from J, the junction contained 7 bases not matched to a gene.

The chain combines TRBV29-1 with TRBJ1-2; D gene uncertain. V was clipped by 1 base and J by 4 bases, with 7 bases between them. The CDR3 runs to 12 residues. Germline V gene sequence: CDR1 SQVTM, CDR2 ANQGSEA. The CDR3 is CSVEGGAYGYTF. The CDR3 DNA sequence: TGCAGCGTTGAAGGTGGAGCCTATGGCTACACCTTC.

The sample holds one count of this clone. The junction and the germline gene differ at one end; a read error may be behind it. The J gene is TRBJ1-2, the V gene TRBV6-5, with unresolved D. This CDR3 is 13 amino acids long. Germline V lookup: CDR1 MNHEY, CDR2 SVGAGI. CDR3 region: CASSYHRNEVWSF. CDR3 DNA sequence: TGTGCCAGCAGTTACCATAGGAACGAAGTTTGGAGCTTC.

CDR3 in DNA: TGCGCCAGCAGCCAGGATCCCTCCGGGACAGGGGAGGGTGGCTACACCTTC. It specifies CASSQDPSGTGEGGYTF. V is TRBV4-3 and J is TRBJ1-2, with 10 bases aligning to TRBD1. V trimming: 3 bases; J trimming: 7 bases; junction bases outside the gene matches: 14. CDR3 size: 17 residues. Looked up from germline, CDR1 is LGHNA and CDR2 is YSLEER.

The V and J genes are TRBV5-4 and TRBJ2-1, with 8 bases lining up with TRBD2. The germline V gene encodes CDR1 SGHNT and CDR2 YYREEE (reference sequence). This CDR3 has 13 amino acids. V was clipped by 5 bases and J by 8 bases; unmatched bases: 6. The chain's CDR3 is CASRSGSGDEQFF. The DNA of the CDR3 is TGTGCCAGCAGGAGCGGGAGTGGAGATGAGCAGTTCTTC.

The CDR3 sequence is CATSSGPSYEQYF. CDR3 DNA sequence: TGTGCCACTTCTAGCGGGCCGTCCTACGAGCAGTACTTC. J is TRBJ2-7 and V is TRBV15, with 8 bases matching TRBD2. CDR1 is LNHNV, CDR2 YYDKDF, per germline (reference sequence). CDR3 length: 13 residues. With 9 bases clipped from V and 1 base from J, the junction kept 5 bases outside the gene matches.

The chain joins TRBV29-1 to TRBJ2-5, with 7 bases identical to TRBD1. Germline V gene sequence: CDR1 SQVTM, CDR2 ANQGSEA. The CDR3 runs to 12 residues. Trimming took 6 bases from V and 2 from J; bases not matched to a gene: 3. For the CDR3, the DNA is TGCAGCGTGGGACAGTCTCAAGAGACCCAGTACTTC. This translates into CSVGQSQETQYF.

The chain combines TRBV6-5 with TRBJ2-7; possible D gene TRBD1, 5 bases. CDR1 and CDR2 (germline): MNHEY, SVGAGI. The ends were cut back, 6 bases at V and 1 base at J, with 10 bases in the middle. This CDR3 contains 13 residues. CDR3 region: CASRNTGSYEQYV. The CDR3 DNA follows: TGTGCCAGCAGAAATACAGGATCCTACGAGCAGTACGTC.

The chain is built from TRBV29-1 and TRBJ1-2; TRBD1 matches 7 bases. The germline V gene encodes CDR1 SQVTM and CDR2 ANQGSEA. The CDR3 consists of 13 residues. The V and J ends lost 4 bases and 2 bases, in that order; junction bases with no gene match: 4. CDR3 nucleotide sequence: TGCAGCGTTGCAGGGGGTATCAACTATGGCTACACCTTC. Its translation: CSVAGGINYGYTF.

The V call is TRBV19, the J call TRBJ1-1; 7 bases match TRBD1. This CDR3 is 16 amino acids long. The germline V gene has CDR1 LNHDA and CDR2 SQIVND (reference sequence). The ends lost 4 bases at V and 0 bases at J; junction bases unmatched: 8. The CDR3 DNA follows: TGTGCCAGTAGTACGACAGGGCGATACATGAACACTGAAGCTTTCTTT. As protein: CASSTTGRYMNTEAFF.

The V gene is TRBV6-1, the J gene TRBJ1-2; D is perhaps TRBD1 (5 bases). Germline values: CDR1 MNHNS, CDR2 SASEGT. The germline V and J ends were trimmed by 2 bases and 8 bases, with 9 bases remaining between them. This CDR3 region has 12 residues. The CDR3 DNA is TGTGCCAGCAGTGAAAAGGGGCACGGCTACACCTTC. Amino acid sequence: CASSEKGHGYTF.

The CDR3 nucleotides read TGTGCCAGCAGGGAATCTGACAAGGGCAATCAGCCCCAGCATTTT. Translating gives CASRESDKGNQPQHF. This rearrangement joins TRBV2 to TRBJ1-5; D remains ambiguous. The CDR3 has 15 amino acids. V shed 6 bases and J shed 2 bases, with 14 bases lying between them. Germline assignment: CDR1 SNHLY and CDR2 FYNNEI.

This clone has just a few counts. The CDR3 DNA reads as TGTGCCAGCAGTTTCCCGGGAGCTAGCTCCTACAATGAGCAGTTCTTC. It specifies CASSFPGASSYNEQFF. The chain employs TRBV28 and TRBJ2-1; D is perhaps TRBD2 (6 bases). This CDR3 has 16 residues. The germline V and J ends were trimmed by 3 bases and 0 bases, with 12 bases remaining between them. The germline gives CDR1 MDHEN, CDR2 SYDVKM. The full variable domain, in which reference TRBV28 and TRBJ2-1 provide the parts outside the CDR3, is DVKVTQSSRYLVKRTGEKVFLECVQDMDHENMFWYRQDPGLGLRLIYFSYDVKMKEKGDIPEGYSVSREKKERFSLILESASTNQTSMYLCASSFPGASSYNEQFFGPGTRLTVL.

The chain recombines TRBV6-1 with TRBJ2-1; 8 bases are shared with TRBD1. Germline V lookup: CDR1 MNHNS, CDR2 SASEGT. The J segment lost 2 bases and the V segment lost 3 bases, leaving 3 bases of the junction unmatched. The length of the CDR3 is 15 residues. The CDR3 sequence: CASSETGVPYNEQFF. The CDR3, as DNA: TGTGCCAGCAGTGAGACAGGGGTTCCCTACAATGAGCAGTTCTTC.

The DNA of the CDR3 is TGTGCCAGCTCGGCTGGACGGGGGAGGTCCGGAAACACCATATATTTT. Its protein product is CASSAGRGRSGNTIYF. The gene calls are TRBV18 and TRBJ1-3; TRBD1 might be the D (5 bases). V was clipped by 6 bases and J by 4 bases, with 19 bases between them. The CDR3 consists of 16 residues. CDR1 is KGHSH, CDR2 LQKENI, per germline. The whole variable domain, filled in from reference TRBV18 and TRBJ1-3, reads NAGVMQNPRHLVRRRGQEARLRCSPMKGHSHVYWYRQLPEEGLKFMVYLQKENIIDESGMPKERFSAEFPKEGPSILRIQQVVRGDSAAYFCASSAGRGRSGNTIYFGEGSWLTVV.

The chain is built from TRBV6-5 and TRBJ2-3, with D possibly TRBD1 on 5 matching bases. The CDR3 is 15 residues long. Germline V CDR1 and CDR2: MNHEY, SVGAGI. The V gene lost 7 bases and the J gene lost 2 bases, with 16 bases spanning the gap. The CDR3 is CASNQGEGATDTQYF. The CDR3 DNA follows: TGTGCCAGCAACCAAGGGGAAGGGGCCACAGATACGCAGTATTTT.

This clone came up once. This chain uses TRBV9 with TRBJ2-3, with 10 positions matching TRBD2. The CDR3 runs 15 residues. The V gene's germline CDR1 is SGDLS and CDR2 YYNGEE. V shed 4 bases and J 6 bases; nucleotides not matched to a gene: 8. CDR3 amino acids: CASSSGSGGEDTQYF. DNA for the CDR3: TGTGCCAGCAGCTCCGGCAGCGGGGGGGAGGATACGCAGTATTTT. The variable domain in full, completed from reference TRBV9 and TRBJ2-3, reads DSGVTQTPKHLITATGQRVTLRCSPRSGDLSVYWYQQSLDQGLQFLIQYYNGEERAKGNILERFSAQQFPDLHSELNLSSLELGDSALYFCASSSGSGGEDTQYFGPGTRLTVL.

The CDR3 is CAISERTEEDTEAFF. The CDR3, as DNA: TGTGCCATCAGTGAGCGGACAGAGGAGGACACTGAAGCTTTCTTT. The chain couples TRBV10-3 to TRBJ1-1, with TRBD1 as a possible D gene (6 bases). The CDR3 spans 15 residues. Per germline, CDR1 ENHRY and CDR2 SYGVKD. Trimming pared 2 bases from V and 3 bases from J, leaving 13 bases between.

This chain connects TRBV28 to TRBJ1-4, with 7 bases lining up with TRBD1. Germline V CDR1 and CDR2: MDHEN, SYDVKM. The ends lost 6 bases at V and 7 bases at J; junction bases unmatched: 8. This CDR3 region has 14 residues. CDR3 residues: CASSRAGGGEKLFF. CDR3 bases: TGTGCCAGCAGCCGAGCAGGGGGAGGTGAAAAACTGTTTTTT. The whole variable domain, remainder taken from reference TRBV28 and TRBJ1-4, is DVKVTQSSRYLVKRTGEKVFLECVQDMDHENMFWYRQDPGLGLRLIYFSYDVKMKEKGDIPEGYSVSREKKERFSLILESASTNQTSMYLCASSRAGGGEKLFFGSGTQLSVL.

The rearrangement joins TRBV18 to TRBJ2-7; 8 bases map to TRBD2. This CDR3 has 19 residues. Germline assignment: CDR1 KGHSH and CDR2 LQKENI. The V and J ends lost 3 bases and 2 bases, in that order; junction bases with no gene match: 18. CDR3 in DNA: TGTGCCAGCTCACCGGGTGGACGCTTAGAGCGGGAGCGGCCCTACGAGCAGTACGTC. Translating gives CASSPGGRLERERPYEQYV.